What follows describes a single T cell receptor beta chain. Its matching antigen is unknown. The sample comes from a study of T cell therapy after organ transplantation. Time point noted: 20-29 weeks after completion of therapy. TCRdb keeps only in-frame clones here, not all; method: immunoSEQ multiplex PCR. The sample lists around 19,000 clones; 84% were seen once. Germline V CDR1 and CDR2: SEHNR, FQNEAQ (reference sequence). V shed 6 bases, J shed 2 bases, and the junction held 5 bases outside the gene matches. The CDR3 length is 14 residues. The genes are TRBV7-9 and TRBJ2-7, with 9 bases aligning to TRBD2. The clonotype originates from a human patient who had received a solid organ transplant and had CMV disease. The graft donor may account for some of the T cells. The material sequenced was CD8+ T cells from blood, taken after autologous CMV-specific T cell therapy. CDR3 sequence reads: CASSRLAETYEQYF. The CDR3, as DNA: TGTGCCAGCAGTCGACTAGCGGAAACCTACGAGCAGTACTTC.